This section outlines one TCR beta chain sequence together with its context. The record originates from a study of shared clonotypes between healthy human individuals. CD45RA-negative memory and CD45RA+ naive subsets were split from the CD4+ cells. Replicate PCRs from sorted subsets contained approximately 200 ng DNA, which is around 30,000 T cell genomes. Generated by immunoSEQ multiplex PCR, the TCRdb table keeps only in-frame clones and is missing some. Altogether 2 million or so clones are present, about 95% being singletons, with the ten largest covering more than 0.1%. This receptor was obtained from a man between 18 and 29 years old in good health. Sequencing was performed on naive CD4+ T cells sorted from blood. Subset defined: CD45RA+ positively selected.

CDR3 DNA sequence: TGTGCCAGCTCACCGATATCTACCGGGGCCAACTATGGCTACACCTTC. It encodes CASSPISTGANYGYTF. This chain links TRBV18 with TRBJ1-2; D may be TRBD1 (5 bases). Trimming pared 3 bases from V and 2 bases from J, leaving 16 bases between. In germline, CDR1 is KGHSH, CDR2 LQKENI. This CDR3 has 16 residues.